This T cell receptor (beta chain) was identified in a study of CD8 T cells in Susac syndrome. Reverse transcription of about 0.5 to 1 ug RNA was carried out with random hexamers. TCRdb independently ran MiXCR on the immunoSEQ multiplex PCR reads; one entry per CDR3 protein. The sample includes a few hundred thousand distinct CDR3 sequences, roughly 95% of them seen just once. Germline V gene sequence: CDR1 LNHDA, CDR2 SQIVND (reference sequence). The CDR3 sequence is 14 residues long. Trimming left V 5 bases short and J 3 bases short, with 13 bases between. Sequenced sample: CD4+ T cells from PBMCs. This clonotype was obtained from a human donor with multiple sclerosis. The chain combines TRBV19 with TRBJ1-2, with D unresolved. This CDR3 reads CASSPSTDDYGYTF. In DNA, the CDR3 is TGTGCCAGTAGTCCCTCCACAGATGACTATGGCTACACCTTC.